Each of the 21 T cell receptor beta chains below was sequenced from the same sample in a study of cytomegalovirus exposure and HLA in healthy donors. The PCR had 60 Vbeta and 13 Jbeta primers. Some clones are missing from TCRdb's copy, which holds only in-frame ones; the method was immunoSEQ multiplex PCR. The sample gives about 170,000 clones, 85% of which show up once; 1% is in the top ten. The sequenced sample was PBMCs. The source is a boy aged 2-15 years in good health and CMV-seronegative.

V and J are TRBV9 and TRBJ2-1; 9 bases agree with TRBD2. The CDR3 consists of 15 residues. V shed 1 base and J 7 bases; nucleotides not matched to a gene: 6. The germline V gene encodes CDR1 SGDLS and CDR2 YYNGEE. The chain's CDR3 is CASSVTSGSRNEQFF. The CDR3 region has the DNA TGTGCCAGCAGCGTAACTAGCGGGTCACGAAATGAGCAGTTCTTC.

This chain connects TRBV9 to TRBJ1-5, with D uncertain. The CDR3 length is 14 residues. Between the trimmed V and J ends, which lost 0 bases and 4 bases, there was a span of 8 bases. The germline gives CDR1 SGDLS, CDR2 YYNGEE. CDR3 region: CASSVEGGNQPQHF. For the CDR3, the DNA is TGTGCCAGCAGCGTAGAGGGAGGGAATCAGCCCCAGCATTTT. Full variable domain (remainder filled in from reference TRBV9 and TRBJ1-5): DSGVTQTPKHLITATGQRVTLRCSPRSGDLSVYWYQQSLDQGLQFLIQYYNGEERAKGNILERFSAQQFPDLHSELNLSSLELGDSALYFCASSVEGGNQPQHFGDGTRLSIL.

In the case of this clone: Other DNA variants within this sample encode the same CDR3. V and J are TRBV6-1 and TRBJ1-1; no reliable D call. In germline, CDR1 is MNHNS, CDR2 SASEGT. V was pared by 6 bases and J by 11 bases, with 19 bases between. The CDR3 is 13 amino acids. The CDR3, as DNA: TGTGCCAGCAGGGCCGAGCTGACCGGGGTGGCTTTCTTT. Encoded protein: CASRAELTGVAFF.

The chain has TRBV2 and TRBJ1-5; D is unresolved. The CDR3 has 14 amino acids. The germline CDR1 and CDR2 sequences are SNHLY and FYNNEI. Trimming removed 4 bases from V and 6 bases from J, with 13 bases in between. CDR3 in DNA: TGTGCCAGCAGTGCGAACTCCCACGGTCAGCCCCAGCATTTT. Protein product: CASSANSHGQPQHF.

The chain uses TRBV2 and TRBJ2-2, with D perhaps TRBD2 (5 bases). The CDR3 spans 14 residues. The V end lost 3 bases, the J end lost 5 bases, and 10 bases lay between the germline ends. Germline loops: CDR1 SNHLY, CDR2 FYNNEI. The chain's CDR3 is CASSEQRPTGELFF. CDR3 nucleotides: TGTGCCAGCAGTGAGCAGCGGCCTACCGGGGAGCTGTTTTTT.

Concerning this clone itself: One end of the junction varies from germline; a read error may be responsible. The gene calls are TRBV7-9 and TRBJ1-5; 8 bases agree with TRBD1. There are 16 residues in the CDR3. Germline CDR1 reads SEHNR; CDR2 reads FQNEAQ (reference sequence). CDR3 protein: CSSSPSLPTGDQPQHF. CDR3 sequence (DNA): TGTTCCAGCAGCCCATCCCTCCCGACAGGGGATCAGCCCCAGCATTTT.

The chain links TRBV25-1 to TRBJ2-7; 7 bases align to TRBD1. The germline gives CDR1 MGHDK, CDR2 SYGVNS. This CDR3 region has 16 residues. V gave up 0 bases and J gave up 5 bases; unmatched junction bases: 10. For the CDR3, the DNA is TGTGCCAGCAGTGAATATTCCTGGCAGGGGGACCACGAGCAGTACTTC. The encoded protein is CASSEYSWQGDHEQYF.

This chain joins TRBV4-2 and TRBJ2-7; 10 bases line up with TRBD2. This CDR3 region has 13 residues. V was pared by 3 bases and J by 7 bases, with 3 bases of the junction left unmatched. Looked up from germline, CDR1 is LGHNA and CDR2 is YNFKEQ. The CDR3 is CASSHGTSDEQYF. CDR3 nucleotide sequence: TGTGCCAGCAGCCATGGGACTAGCGATGAGCAGTACTTC.

V is TRBV9 and J is TRBJ2-7; perhaps TRBD1 as D (5 bases). Germline lookup yields CDR1 SGDLS and CDR2 YYNGEE. Trimming shortened V by 0 bases and J by 7 bases, and 14 bases separated the two germline ends. The CDR3 loop spans 14 amino acids. In nucleotides, the CDR3 is TGTGCCAGCAGCGTAGGATCCCCATCAGGGGAGCAGTACTTC. Protein product: CASSVGSPSGEQYF.

The genes are TRBV5-1 and TRBJ2-1; 9 bases agree with TRBD2. From germline, CDR1 is SGHRS and CDR2 YFSETQ. The junction had 11 bases not matched to a gene; V was cut back by 2 bases and J by 5 bases. CDR3 length: 17 amino acids. The CDR3, as DNA: TGCGCCAGCAGCTTTTCGCCTAGCGGGGCCCCCGACAATGAGCAGTTCTTC. Its translation is CASSFSPSGAPDNEQFF. Combining the CDR3 with reference TRBV5-1 and TRBJ2-1 gives the whole variable domain KAGVTQTPRYLIKTRGQQVTLSCSPISGHRSVSWYQQTPGQGLQFLFEYFSETQRNKGNFPGRFSGRQFSNSRSEMNVSTLELGDSALYLCASSFSPSGAPDNEQFFGPGTRLTVL.

The chain has TRBV10-3 and TRBJ2-1, with 9 bases matching TRBD1. The CDR3 is 16 amino acids. V gave up 0 bases and J gave up 8 bases; unmatched junction bases: 8. CDR1 is ENHRY, CDR2 SYGVKD, per germline. In DNA form, the CDR3 reads TGTGCCATCAGTGAGTCGACCGGGACAGGGTTTCATGAGCAGTTCTTC. Encoded protein: CAISESTGTGFHEQFF.

This rearrangement joins TRBV11-1 to TRBJ2-7, with TRBD2 as a possible D gene (5 bases). The germline V gene has CDR1 SGHAT and CDR2 FQDESV (reference sequence). The CDR3 is 13 residues long. V lost 5 bases, J lost 3 bases, and 11 bases lay in between. The CDR3 DNA follows: TGTGCCAGCAGCCTAACTAGTTTCTACGAGCAGTACTTC. Residues: CASSLTSFYEQYF.

The chain couples TRBV2 to TRBJ1-5, with D unclear. The length of the CDR3 is 14 residues. CDR1 is SNHLY and CDR2 is FYNNEI in the germline V gene. Trimming shortened V by 1 base and J by 4 bases, and 8 bases separated the two germline ends. CDR3 DNA: TGTGCCAGCAGTGAAGGTGGAGGGAATCAGCCCCAGCATTTT. This sequence encodes CASSEGGGNQPQHF.

The chain carries TRBV27 and TRBJ1-5; D remains ambiguous. The CDR3 has 13 residues. Germline V gene lookup returns CDR1 MNHEY and CDR2 SMNVEV (reference sequence). The V end was cut by 2 bases, the J end by 6 bases, with 8 bases between. The CDR3 loop reads CASSLDAGQPQHF. The CDR3 DNA is TGTGCCAGCAGTTTAGACGCGGGTCAGCCCCAGCATTTT.

The genes are TRBV20-1 and TRBJ2-5; D is undetermined. The DNA end is a closer match to TRBJ2-7, so the J assignment may be wrong. Germline values: CDR1 DFQATT, CDR2 SNEGSKA (reference sequence). The CDR3 runs 10 residues. The DNA for the CDR3 is TGCAGTGCTAGCATAAGCGAGCAGTACTTC. It translates to CSASISEQYF.

The rearrangement uses TRBV15 and TRBJ1-1; D call uncertain. This CDR3 has 16 residues. Trimming cost V 0 bases and J 1 base, with 12 bases left between them. The V gene's germline CDR1 is LNHNV and CDR2 YYDKDF (reference sequence). The CDR3 region is CATSRDRTEGNTEAFF. CDR3 coding DNA: TGTGCCACCAGCAGAGATCGCACAGAGGGGAACACTGAAGCTTTCTTT.

This clone was detected only a few times. This chain joins TRBV2 and TRBJ1-3, with a weak D call TRBD1 (6 bases). The CDR3 consists of 16 residues. Deletions cut 1 base from V and 4 bases from J, with 14 bases between. CDR1 and CDR2 (germline): SNHLY, FYNNEI. The CDR3 sequence is CASSEVVGRGGNTIYF. The CDR3 bases are TGTGCCAGCAGTGAAGTCGTCGGCAGGGGAGGAAACACCATATATTTT. The entire variable domain, with the rest obtained from reference TRBV2 and TRBJ1-3, is as follows: EPEVTQTPSHQVTQMGQEVILRCVPISNHLYFYWYRQILGQKVEFLVSFYNNEISEKSEIFDDQFSVERPDGSNFTLKIRSTKLEDSAMYFCASSEVVGRGGNTIYFGEGSWLTVV.

This chain connects TRBV5-1 to TRBJ2-1, with 11 bases that match TRBD2. This CDR3 is 20 amino acids long. Germline values: CDR1 SGHRS, CDR2 YFSETQ. The J segment lost 9 bases and the V segment lost 0 bases, leaving 20 bases of the junction unmatched. The CDR3 DNA reads TGCGCCAGCAGCTTGGTCGGGGCTAGCGGGGGGCCCCCTGTAGGTAGTGAGCAGTTCTTC. It translates to CASSLVGASGGPPVGSEQFF.

The rearrangement links TRBV10-1 to TRBJ2-2; 8 nucleotides match TRBD2. Germline V gives CDR1 WNHNN, CDR2 SYGVQD (reference sequence). The CDR3 sequence is 15 residues long. V lost 0 bases to trimming and J lost 5 bases; unmatched junction nucleotides: 2. Written as DNA, the CDR3 is TGCGCCAGCAGTGAGTCGACGGGAGGGACCGGGGAGCTGTTTTTT. Its protein product is CASSESTGGTGELFF.

This clone has only one observation. This chain uses TRBV25-1 with TRBJ1-1; D remains unclear. The V end was cut by 4 bases, the J end by 1 base, with 7 bases between. CDR1 and CDR2 (germline): MGHDK, SYGVNS. The CDR3 has 13 amino acids. The CDR3 loop is CASSVTANTEAFF. CDR3 coding DNA: TGTGCCAGCAGTGTTACAGCGAACACTGAAGCTTTCTTT.

The rearrangement joins TRBV14 to TRBJ2-1; the D is unclear. Germline values: CDR1 SGHDN, CDR2 FVKESK. V was shortened by 0 bases and J by 12 bases, with 9 bases between the two germline ends. This CDR3 contains 12 residues. The CDR3 spells CASSQEHRWQFF. CDR3 coding DNA: TGTGCCAGCAGCCAAGAGCATCGGTGGCAGTTCTTC.